These T cell receptor beta chains were read from a single sample in a study of blood T cell repertoires in COVID-19. Sequenced by immunoSEQ multiplex PCR; TCRdb stores in-frame clones only, minus some. The sample has hundreds of thousands of clones, more than 75% seen once. Sequencing was performed on PBMCs or T cells enriched from blood (not recorded which). All receptors derive from a woman in her fifties or sixties who had recovered from COVID-19. Both conserved end residues are part of each CDR3. D genes are given only for firm matches. Clone size is stated in some rows and not others, as once, few, many or a class when expanded.

>.|few|TRBJ1-3|TRBV18
TGTGCCAGCTCACAGACACAGGACGTTAGCTCTGGAAACACCATATATTTT
CASSQTQDVSSGNTIYF
>.|once|TRBJ1-3|TRBV23-1
TGCGCCAGCAGTCCGCCGGCTGGAAACACCATATATTTT
CASSPPAGNTIYF
>.|.|TRBJ2-3|TRBV7-2
TGTGCCAGCAGCCCTAGTTGGGGACTTGGCACAGATACGCAGTATTTT
CASSPSWGLGTDTQYF
>TRBD2|.|TRBJ2-1|TRBV30
TGTGCCTGGCGGACTAGCGGGGGCCTCTACAATGAGCAGTTCTTC
CAWRTSGGLYNEQFF
>.|.|TRBJ1-1|TRBV7-6
TGTGCCAGCAGCTTATCCCGGGATCGCATGAACACTGAAGCTTTCTTT
CASSLSRDRMNTEAFF
>TRBD1|.|TRBJ1-2|TRBV27
TGTGCCAGCAGTTTACGACAGGGGTATGGCTACACCTTC
CASSLRQGYGYTF
>.|.|TRBJ1-2|TRBV24-1
TGTGCCACCAGTGGGACAGAGAGTTACTATGGCTACACCTTC
CATSGTESYYGYTF
>.|.|TRBJ1-1|TRBV2
TGTGCCACAGGGGAGTTCTTGAACACTGAAGCTTTCTTT
CATGEFLNTEAFF
>TRBD1|once|TRBJ1-1|TRBV6-5
TGTGCCAGCAAGCAGGGGGTAAACACTGAAGCTTTCTTT
CASKQGVNTEAFF
>.|.|TRBJ2-3|TRBV5-1
TGCGCCAGCAGCTTGGAACCGAGAACAGATACGCAGTATTTT
CASSLEPRTDTQYF
>.|.|TRBJ1-1|TRBV7-2
TGTGCCAGCAGCTTTCTTCGGGTATCCGACACTGAAGCTTTCTTT
CASSFLRVSDTEAFF
>.|.|TRBJ1-5|TRBV2
TGTGCCAGCAGTGCCGGGAGCATCGGCAATCAGCCCCAGCATTTT
CASSAGSIGNQPQHF
>TRBD1|.|TRBJ1-1|TRBV7-8
TGTGCCAGCAGCTACAGGGGGCGAAGGGAAGCTTTCTTT
CASSYRGRREAFF
>.|.|TRBJ2-5|TRBV19
TGTGCCAGAAGGGGAAAGACCCAGTACTTC
CARRGKTQYF
>.|few|TRBJ2-7|TRBV7-9
TGTGCAGCGGGGACAGGCACTTCCTACGAGCAGTACTTC
CAAGTGTSYEQYF
>TRBD1|.|TRBJ1-3|TRBV19
TGTGCCAGTAGTAGCGCCAGGACAGGCAGCTCTGGAAACACCATATATTTT
CASSSARTGSSGNTIYF
>.|.|TRBJ1-1|TRBV6-1
TGTGCCAGCAGTGAAAGGGGGGGCACTGAAGCTTTCTTT
CASSERGGTEAFF
>.|.|TRBJ1-2|TRBV7-9
TGTGCCAGCAGCTCGTCTTCAGGGGACGCGGTGATGGGCTACACCTTC
CASSSSSGDAVMGYTF
>TRBD1|once|TRBJ2-5|TRBV12-5
TGTGCTAGTGGTGACGGACAGGCGATCCAAGAGACCCAGTACTTC
CASGDGQAIQETQYF
>.|few|TRBJ1-1|TRBV7-9
TGTGCCAGCAGCTTATCGTCTAGTTGGAACACTGAAGCTTTCTTT
CASSLSSSWNTEAFF
>.|.|TRBJ1-2|TRBV5-1
TGCGCCAGCAGCTTGAGGGTGGCCAACGGGGATGGCTACACCTTC
CASSLRVANGDGYTF
>TRBD1|.|TRBJ1-6|TRBV2
TGTGCCAGCAGTGCGGGCCAGGGGGCTTTTCGATCACCCCTCCACTTT
CASSAGQGAFRSPLHF
>.|.|TRBJ2-1|TRBV6-4
TGTGCCAGCAGTGACGAGGCTTACAATGAGCAGTTCTTC
CASSDEAYNEQFF
>.|.|TRBJ2-1|TRBV12-3/TRBV12-4
TGTGCCAGCAGTCCCGACACGGGGGAGCAGTTCTTC
CASSPDTGEQFF
>TRBD2|.|TRBJ2-5|TRBV28
TGTGCCAGCAGTTTATTGGGAGGGAGGCAAGAGACCCAGTACTTC
CASSLLGGRQETQYF
>.|.|TRBJ1-3|TRBV5-6
TGTGCCAGCAGCCAGACAAGTTGGAACACCATATATTTT
CASSQTSWNTIYF
>.|.|TRBJ2-2|TRBV3-1/TRBV3-2
TGTGCCAGCAGCCAAGAGGCAGGGGCGGGCGTCCACGGGGAGCTGTTTTTT
CASSQEAGAGVHGELFF
>.|.|TRBJ1-1|TRBV28
TGTGCCAGCGGGGACTCGAGAGCTTTCTTT
CASGDSRAFF
>.|.|TRBJ1-1|TRBV18
TGTGCCAGCTCCCTACAGGGTCGGTCTGAAGCTTTCTTT
CASSLQGRSEAFF
>.|.|TRBJ2-4|TRBV30
TGTGCCTGGAGTGTACTGGCCAAAAACATTCAGTACTTC
CAWSVLAKNIQYF
>.|.|TRBJ1-5|TRBV19
TGTGCCAGTAAGACTCGAGGTCAGCCCCAGCATTTT
CASKTRGQPQHF
>TRBD2|.|TRBJ2-7|TRBV2
TGTGCCAGCCGTCCGGGGGGGCGATCCTACGAGCAGTACTTC
CASRPGGRSYEQYF
>TRBD2|.|TRBJ2-5|TRBV27
TGTGCCAGCAGTTTTTTAGGGCGGGAGTCGCCCCAGTACTTC
CASSFLGRESPQYF